The entry below describes one TCR beta chain. There is no known antigen for this receptor. Base qualities are missing; no much larger clone stands one base away. The data originate from a study of T cell changes during pregnancy in multiple sclerosis (dated by TCRdb to the late 2010s). About the study as a whole: Changes in the T cell repertoire over the course of pregnancy were examined in this study in women with multiple sclerosis.

Libraries were made using the immunoSEQ multiplex PCR assay. The source is immuneACCESS, and TCRdb retained only in-frame sequences with V and J called. Part of the clones is not carried over; for the studies checked, unresolved V genes explain less than half of this, and the remainder is unexplained. The sample has approximately 34,000 clones on record, roughly 94% of them singletons. Under 0.55% of the sample comes from the top ten. The CDR3 spans 16 residues, from the cysteine through the phenylalanine. Only CDR3 DNA remains: 48 bases, in frame from the first base. Ends trimmed: V by 8 bases, J by 0 bases; bases unmatched to a gene: 6. According to the germline V gene (reference sequence), CDR1 reads LNHDA and CDR2 reads SQIVND.

The rearrangement combines TRBV19 with TRBJ2-6; 8 junctional bases match TRBD1. The sequence was obtained from a female donor with multiple sclerosis, enrolled in a pregnancy study. Sequences were derived from CD4+ T cells from peripheral blood mononuclear cells, sampled after pregnancy. CDR3 sequence: CASRQGALSGANVLTF. Here is the DNA: TGTGCCAGTCGTCAGGGGGCCCTCTCTGGGGCCAACGTCCTGACTTTC. With the portions outside the CDR3 filled from the reference TRBV19 and TRBJ2-6 genes, the complete variable region becomes DGGITQSPKYLFRKEGQNVTLSCEQNLNHDAMYWYRQDPGQGLRLIYYSQIVNDFQKGDIAEGYSVSREKKESFPLTVTSAQKNPTAFYLCASRQGALSGANVLTFGAGSRLTVL.